This T cell receptor beta chain is from a study of brain T cells in children with intractable seizures. Only cases whose brain tissue showed the highest T cell transcript signatures were sequenced. Comment on this clone: The antigen remains unidentified.

Generated by immunoSEQ multiplex PCR, the TCRdb table keeps only in-frame clones and is missing some. The table shows several thousand clones, with over 65% occurring only once. Study findings and constraints: Only CDR3 sequence similarity suggested viral specificity, without known HCMV serostatus.

Germline values: CDR1 LGHDT, CDR2 YNNKEL (reference sequence). Germline trimming cut 1 base from V and 3 bases from J; bases unmatched to any gene: 0. The CDR3 consists of 13 residues. The material was resected brain tissue, obtained at surgery. The source is a boy under two years old with tuberous sclerosis and intractable seizures. The rearrangement uses TRBV3-1 (or the pseudogene TRBV3-2) and TRBJ2-7, with 7 positions matching TRBD1. The CDR3 spells CASSQAGGYEQYF. DNA of the CDR3: TGTGCCAGCAGCCAAGCAGGGGGCTACGAGCAGTACTTC.